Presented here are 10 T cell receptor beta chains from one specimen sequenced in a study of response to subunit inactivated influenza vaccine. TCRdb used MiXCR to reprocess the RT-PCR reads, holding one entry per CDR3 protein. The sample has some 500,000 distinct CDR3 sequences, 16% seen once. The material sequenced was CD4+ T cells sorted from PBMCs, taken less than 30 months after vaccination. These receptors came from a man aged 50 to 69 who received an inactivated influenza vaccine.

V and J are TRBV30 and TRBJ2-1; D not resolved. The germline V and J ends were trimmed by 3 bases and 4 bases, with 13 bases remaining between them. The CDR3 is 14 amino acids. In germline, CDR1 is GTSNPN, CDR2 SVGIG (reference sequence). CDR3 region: CAWRAMSDYNEQFF. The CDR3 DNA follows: TGTGCCTGGAGAGCAATGTCTGATTACAATGAGCAGTTCTTC.

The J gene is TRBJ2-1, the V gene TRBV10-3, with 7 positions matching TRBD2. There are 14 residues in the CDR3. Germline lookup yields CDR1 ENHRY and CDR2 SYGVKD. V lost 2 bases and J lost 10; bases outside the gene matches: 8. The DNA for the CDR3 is TGTGCCATCAGTGAGCACCGAACTAGCGAGGAGCAGTTCTTC. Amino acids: CAISEHRTSEEQFF.

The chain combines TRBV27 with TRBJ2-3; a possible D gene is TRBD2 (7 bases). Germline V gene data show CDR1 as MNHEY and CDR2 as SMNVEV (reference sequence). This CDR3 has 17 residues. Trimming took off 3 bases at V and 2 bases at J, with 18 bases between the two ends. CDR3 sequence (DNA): TGTGCCAGCAGTTTCCTACGGGGGGCCGCCTACACAGATACGCAGTATTTT. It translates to CASSFLRGAAYTDTQYF.

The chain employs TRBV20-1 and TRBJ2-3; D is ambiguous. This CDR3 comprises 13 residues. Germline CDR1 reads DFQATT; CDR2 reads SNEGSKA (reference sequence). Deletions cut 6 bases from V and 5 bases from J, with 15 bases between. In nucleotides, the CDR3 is TGCAGTGCCAAGGAAGTATCAATAGATACGCAGTATTTT. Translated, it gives CSAKEVSIDTQYF.

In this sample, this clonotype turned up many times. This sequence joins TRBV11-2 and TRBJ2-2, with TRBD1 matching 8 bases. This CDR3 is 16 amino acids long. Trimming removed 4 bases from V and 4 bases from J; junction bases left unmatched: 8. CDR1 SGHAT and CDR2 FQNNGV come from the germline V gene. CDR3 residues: CASSSIRDRLTGELFF. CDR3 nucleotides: TGTGCCAGCAGCTCCATCCGGGACAGGCTCACCGGGGAGCTGTTTTTT.

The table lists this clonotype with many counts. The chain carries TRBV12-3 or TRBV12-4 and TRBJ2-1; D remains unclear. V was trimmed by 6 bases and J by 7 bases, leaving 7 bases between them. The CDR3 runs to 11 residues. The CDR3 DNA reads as TGTGCCAGCAGCCAGATTAATGAGCAGTTCTTC. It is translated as CASSQINEQFF.

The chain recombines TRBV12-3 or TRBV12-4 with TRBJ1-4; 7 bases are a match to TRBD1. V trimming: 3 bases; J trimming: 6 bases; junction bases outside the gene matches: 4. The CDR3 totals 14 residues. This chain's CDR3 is CASSLHRGYEKLFF. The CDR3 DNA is TGTGCCAGCAGTTTGCACAGGGGCTATGAAAAACTGTTTTTT.

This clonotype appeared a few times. The CDR3, as DNA: TGCGCCAGCAGCTCGCAACCACAGGGTACTAATGAAAAACTGTTTTTT. Its translation: CASSSQPQGTNEKLFF. The V gene is TRBV5-1, the J gene TRBJ1-4; possible D gene TRBD1, 6 bases. Trimming removed 3 bases from V and 2 bases from J, with 14 bases in between. This CDR3 has 16 amino acids. The germline CDR1 and CDR2 sequences are SGHRS and YFSETQ.

CDR3 amino acids: CASSFASGGREETQYF. For the CDR3, the DNA is TGCGCCAGCAGCTTCGCTAGCGGGGGGCGTGAGGAGACCCAGTACTTC. This chain links TRBV5-1 with TRBJ2-5, with 11 bases identical to TRBD2. Germline V CDR1 and CDR2: SGHRS, YFSETQ. The CDR3 extends over 16 amino acids. V was clipped by 2 bases and J by 5 bases; unmatched bases: 8. Variable domain in full (rest from reference TRBV5-1 and TRBJ2-5): KAGVTQTPRYLIKTRGQQVTLSCSPISGHRSVSWYQQTPGQGLQFLFEYFSETQRNKGNFPGRFSGRQFSNSRSEMNVSTLELGDSALYLCASSFASGGREETQYFGPGTRLLVL.

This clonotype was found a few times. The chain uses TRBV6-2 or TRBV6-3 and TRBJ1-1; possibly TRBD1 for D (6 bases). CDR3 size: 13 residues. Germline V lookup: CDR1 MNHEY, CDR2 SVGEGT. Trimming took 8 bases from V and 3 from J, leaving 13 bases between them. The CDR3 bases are TGTGCCAGCCATTTTTCAGGGGACACTGAAGCTTTCTTT. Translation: CASHFSGDTEAFF.